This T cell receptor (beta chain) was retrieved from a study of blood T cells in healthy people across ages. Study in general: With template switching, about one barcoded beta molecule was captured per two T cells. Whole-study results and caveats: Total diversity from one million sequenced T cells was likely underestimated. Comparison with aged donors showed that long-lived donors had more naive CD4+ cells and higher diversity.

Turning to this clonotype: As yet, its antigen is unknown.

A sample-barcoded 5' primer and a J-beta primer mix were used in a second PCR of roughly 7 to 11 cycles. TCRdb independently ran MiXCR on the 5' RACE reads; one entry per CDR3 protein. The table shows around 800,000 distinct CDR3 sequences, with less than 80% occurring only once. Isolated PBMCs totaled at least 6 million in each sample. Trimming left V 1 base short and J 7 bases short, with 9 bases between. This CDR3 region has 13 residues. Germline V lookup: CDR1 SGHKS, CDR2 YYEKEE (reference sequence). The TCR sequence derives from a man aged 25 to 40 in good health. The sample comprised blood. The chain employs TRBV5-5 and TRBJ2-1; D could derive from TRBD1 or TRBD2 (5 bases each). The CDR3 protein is CASSLRGRNEQFF. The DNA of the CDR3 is TGTGCCAGCAGCTTGCGGGGACGTAATGAGCAGTTCTTC.